This TCR beta chain was obtained from a study of molecular identifiers for immune sequencing clone quantification. Overall study context: Replicate experiments took RNA from about 20,000 or 100,000 naive CD8 cells, divided it five ways and sequenced four. Study-wide findings and caveats: A single cell's spiked Jurkat TCR RNA was reportedly detectable among 950,000 to 1,000,000 naive cells.

Both previously described methods and listed TCR primers were employed to make bulk TCR libraries. TCRdb ran MiXCR on the PCR reads and lists one entry per CDR3 protein. The sample yields about 97,000 distinct CDR3 sequences, about a third seen once. V lost 3 bases and J 4 bases, leaving 16 bases between the germline ends. The CDR3 has 16 amino acids. Per germline, CDR1 MNHEY and CDR2 SMNVEV (reference sequence). As CD8+CD4-CCR7+CD45RA+ cells, naive CD8 T cells were sorted. Regarding this clonotype: The antigen is undetermined.

The chain has TRBV27 and TRBJ2-1; D gene uncertain. The TCR originated in a human donor in good health. Some libraries in this study had Jurkat cell RNA spiked in. Specimen: naive CD8+ T cells from blood, with Jurkat cell RNA spiked in. Described subset: FACS-sorted CD8+CD4-CCR7+CD45RA+ naive T cells. Here the CDR3 DNA reads TGTGCCAGCAGTTTGGTTAGAGGAGACAAATACAATGAGCAGTTCTTC. It is translated as CASSLVRGDKYNEQFF.